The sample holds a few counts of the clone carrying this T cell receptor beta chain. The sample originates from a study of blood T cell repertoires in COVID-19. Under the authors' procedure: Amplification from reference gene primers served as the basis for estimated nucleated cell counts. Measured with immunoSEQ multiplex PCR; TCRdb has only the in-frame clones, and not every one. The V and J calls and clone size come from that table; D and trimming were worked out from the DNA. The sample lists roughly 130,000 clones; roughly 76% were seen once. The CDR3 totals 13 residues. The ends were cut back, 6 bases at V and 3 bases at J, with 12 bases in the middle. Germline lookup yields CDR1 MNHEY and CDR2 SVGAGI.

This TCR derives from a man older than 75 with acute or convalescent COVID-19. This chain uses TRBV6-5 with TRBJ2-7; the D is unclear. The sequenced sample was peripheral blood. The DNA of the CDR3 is TGTGCCAGCAGAACACCTTCCCTCTACGAGCAGTACTTC. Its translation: CASRTPSLYEQYF.